The 17 T cell receptor beta chains below all came from one sample that was sequenced in a study of shared clonotypes between healthy human individuals. Naive CD8 isolation took CD45RO-negative cells positively selected for CCR7 and excluded terminally differentiated effector memory CD45RA+ cells. The assay was immunoSEQ multiplex PCR, and TCRdb's table has in-frame clones only and misses some. The sample yields about 590,000 clones, 95% to 96% seen once. The sample consisted of naive CD8+ T cells sorted from blood. These receptors all come from a woman in her 30s in good health.

This clone appeared once. The chain carries TRBV7-6 and TRBJ2-1; D unresolved. The V end lost 1 base, the J end lost 2 bases, and 6 bases lay between the germline ends. The CDR3 is 14 amino acids. Germline V gene data show CDR1 as SGHVS and CDR2 as FNYEAQ. The CDR3 coding sequence is TGTGCCAGCAGCTTAGGACTTCCCTACAATGAGCAGTTCTTC. It translates to CASSLGLPYNEQFF.

V gene TRBV7-8 combines with J gene TRBJ2-7, with TRBD2 identical over 14 bases. The V gene end was trimmed by 4 bases and the J gene end by 2 bases; junction bases not matched to a gene: 4. This CDR3 spans 16 amino acids. Germline CDR1 reads SGHVS; CDR2 reads FQNEAQ. This CDR3 reads CASSSTSGRAPYEQYF. The DNA of the CDR3 is TGTGCCAGCAGCTCGACTAGCGGGAGGGCACCCTACGAGCAGTACTTC.

The chain combines TRBV4-1 with TRBJ2-1, with D possibly matching TRBD2 (6 bases). The germline V gene encodes CDR1 MGHRA and CDR2 YSYEKL. This CDR3 has 15 amino acids. The germline V and J ends were trimmed by 4 bases and 8 bases, with 18 bases remaining between them. As DNA, the CDR3 is TGCGCCAGCAGCCGAAGGGACGGGGACTGGGATGAGCAGTTCTTC. Amino acid sequence: CASSRRDGDWDEQFF.

The CDR3 DNA is TGTGCCAGCACCTTAGGGGGGACATGGGACTACGAGCAGTACTTC. Its translation is CASTLGGTWDYEQYF. The chain uses TRBV28 and TRBJ2-7, with D perhaps being TRBD1 or TRBD2 (6 bases each). Germline CDR1 reads MDHEN; CDR2 reads SYDVKM. Deletions cut 7 bases from V and 3 bases from J, with 19 bases between. The CDR3 consists of 15 residues. Full variable domain (missing parts from reference TRBV28 and TRBJ2-7): DVKVTQSSRYLVKRTGEKVFLECVQDMDHENMFWYRQDPGLGLRLIYFSYDVKMKEKGDIPEGYSVSREKKERFSLILESASTNQTSMYLCASTLGGTWDYEQYFGPGTRLTVT.

This chain connects TRBV19 to TRBJ2-2; D is ambiguous. Germline-derived CDR1 and CDR2 are LNHDA and SQIVND (reference sequence). The CDR3 contains 13 residues. V lost 1 base to trimming and J lost 6 bases, with 6 bases between them. For the CDR3, the DNA is TGTGCCAGTAGTATAGGCAGTCCCGGGGAGCTGTTTTTT. Encoded protein: CASSIGSPGELFF.

The chain uses TRBV6-4 and TRBJ2-1; 9 nucleotides align to TRBD1. After removal of 3 bases from V and 6 bases from J, the junction contained 3 bases not matched to a gene. Germline CDR1 reads MRHNA; CDR2 reads SNTAGT. This CDR3 spans 14 amino acids. CDR3 DNA sequence: TGTGCCAGCAGTGAGCGGACAGGGGCCAATGAGCAGTTCTTC. This sequence encodes CASSERTGANEQFF.

This chain connects TRBV27 to TRBJ2-7; 7 bases agree with TRBD1. The CDR3 contains 12 residues. V shed 6 bases and J 6 bases; nucleotides not matched to a gene: 5. The germline gives CDR1 MNHEY, CDR2 SMNVEV (reference sequence). CDR3 amino acids: CASSTGQREQYF. The CDR3, as DNA: TGTGCCAGCAGCACGGGACAGCGCGAGCAGTACTTC.

Points on this clone: The sample has other DNA sequences that encode this CDR3 too. The chain recombines TRBV28 with TRBJ1-2; D remains unclear. V lost 3 bases and J 6 bases, leaving 8 bases between the germline ends. The CDR3 consists of 12 residues. CDR1 is MDHEN and CDR2 is SYDVKM in the germline V gene. The CDR3 loop is CASSLGSHGYTF. The CDR3 bases are TGTGCCAGCAGTTTGGGGTCCCATGGCTACACCTTC.

The chain combines TRBV10-1 with TRBJ2-7; 9 bases are shared with TRBD1. From germline, CDR1 is WNHNN and CDR2 SYGVQD (reference sequence). V lost 0 bases to trimming and J lost 1 base; unmatched junction nucleotides: 7. CDR3 size: 17 residues. The CDR3 bases are TGCGCCAGCAGTGAGTCCCGGGGACAGGGAATATCCTACGAGCAGTACTTC. Amino acid sequence: CASSESRGQGISYEQYF.

This chain joins TRBV9 and TRBJ2-5; D not resolved. Germline-derived CDR1 and CDR2 are SGDLS and YYNGEE. The CDR3 runs to 15 residues. V lost 1 base and J lost 5, with 15 bases in between. In DNA form, the CDR3 reads TGTGCCAGCAGCGTATATGGCAACCCTAGGGAGACCCAGTACTTC. Protein product: CASSVYGNPRETQYF.

The rearrangement joins TRBV19 to TRBJ2-7, with TRBD2 identical over 8 bases. This CDR3 is 15 amino acids long. J was trimmed by 6 bases and V by 3 bases; bases with no gene match: 10. Germline values: CDR1 LNHDA, CDR2 SQIVND (reference sequence). CDR3 sequence reads: CASSIRREEFGEQYF. CDR3 in DNA: TGTGCCAGTAGTATCCGGCGGGAGGAGTTCGGCGAGCAGTACTTC.

The V and J genes are TRBV19 and TRBJ1-1, with D perhaps matching TRBD1 (5 bases). The CDR3 runs 14 residues. Deletions cut 5 bases from V and 4 bases from J, with 14 bases between. CDR1 is LNHDA, CDR2 SQIVND, per germline (reference sequence). CDR3 nucleotide sequence: TGTGCCAGTAGTCCCAGCTTTGGGGGCACTGAAGCTTTCTTT. As protein: CASSPSFGGTEAFF.

V and J are TRBV7-8 and TRBJ1-1; the match to TRBD1 covers 9 bases. V dropped 2 bases and J dropped 9; count of bases not matched to a gene: 10. Germline CDR1 reads SGHVS; CDR2 reads FQNEAQ. This CDR3 spans 15 amino acids. The CDR3 is CASSLSNRGQPQAFF. The CDR3 DNA reads TGTGCCAGCAGCTTATCCAACAGGGGGCAGCCCCAAGCTTTCTTT.

This clone appeared once. The genes are TRBV5-5 and TRBJ2-5, with D hard to call. Trimming pared 0 bases from V and 5 bases from J, leaving 14 bases between. The CDR3 covers 15 residues. Germline CDR1 reads SGHKS; CDR2 reads YYEKEE (reference sequence). The CDR3 loop reads CASSLDVLVWETQYF. For the CDR3, the DNA is TGTGCCAGCAGCTTGGATGTGCTAGTTTGGGAGACCCAGTACTTC.

The rearrangement links TRBV13 to TRBJ2-1; tentatively, D is TRBD1 or TRBD2 (5 bases each). Trimming left V 0 bases short and J 5 bases short, with 11 bases between. The CDR3 loop spans 15 amino acids. CDR1 is PRHDT, CDR2 FYEKMQ, per germline (reference sequence). CDR3 in DNA: TGTGCCAGCAGCTTAGGAGCGGTGGGGGACAATGAGCAGTTCTTC. It codes for CASSLGAVGDNEQFF.

V is TRBV5-1 and J is TRBJ1-2, with no clear D. Germline CDR1 is SGHRS and CDR2 is YFSETQ. The CDR3 contains 15 residues. V was clipped by 3 bases and J by 6 bases, with 18 bases between them. CDR3 DNA sequence: TGCGCCAGCAGCTCAGAAACGGGTGGTGTAGATGGCTACACCTTC. Translation gives CASSSETGGVDGYTF.

The rearrangement joins TRBV5-8 to TRBJ2-1; D is tentatively TRBD1 or TRBD2 (5 bases each). Germline CDR1 reads SGHTS; CDR2 reads YDEGEE. The CDR3 spans 13 residues. Trimming took off 4 bases at V and 6 bases at J, with 11 bases between the two ends. The DNA of the CDR3 is TGTGCCAGCAGCGCCGGGGCCTCCAATGAGCAGTTCTTC. Encoded protein: CASSAGASNEQFF. The whole variable domain, remainder taken from reference TRBV5-8 and TRBJ2-1, is EAGVTQSPTHLIKTRGQQATLRCSPISGHTSVYWYQQALGLGLQFLLWYDEGEERNRGNFPPRFSGRQFPNYSSELNVNALELEDSALYLCASSAGASNEQFFGPGTRLTVL.